One T cell receptor beta chain is described in this entry. V lost 2 bases, J lost 5 bases, and 21 bases lay in between. The CDR3 contains 17 residues. CDR1 and CDR2 from the germline V gene are MGHRA and YSYEKL. Through negative isolation, CD4+ and CD8+ T cells were obtained, while TEMRA cells were enriched using FACS. These data originate in a study of CD8 T cells in Susac syndrome. Study summary: At the time of blood draw, patients with Susac syndrome were therapy-naive, receiving corticosteroids, or receiving intravenous immunoglobulin alone.

Random hexamers primed reverse transcription of about 0.45 to 1 ug RNA. TCRdb called the immunoSEQ multiplex PCR reads again in MiXCR, with one record for every CDR3 protein. The data hold some 240,000 distinct CDR3 sequences, with around 96% observed a single time. The source material was CD4+ T cells from PBMCs. J is TRBJ2-5 and V is TRBV4-1; tentatively, D is TRBD2 (6 bases). The origin of this receptor is a human donor with Susac syndrome. CDR3 amino acids: CASSQTGGQGGRETQYF. The CDR3 DNA reads as TGCGCCAGCAGCCAAACAGGAGGGCAGGGTGGAAGGGAGACCCAGTACTTC.